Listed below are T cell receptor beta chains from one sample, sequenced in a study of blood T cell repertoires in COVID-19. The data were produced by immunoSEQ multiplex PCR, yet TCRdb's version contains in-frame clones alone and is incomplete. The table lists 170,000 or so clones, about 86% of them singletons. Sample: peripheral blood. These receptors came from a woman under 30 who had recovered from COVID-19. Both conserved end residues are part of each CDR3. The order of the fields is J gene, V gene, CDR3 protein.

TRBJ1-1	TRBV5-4	CASSLGGLGGTEAFF
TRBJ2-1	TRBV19	CASSIRTSGAREEQFF
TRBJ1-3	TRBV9	CASSWATSSGNTIYF
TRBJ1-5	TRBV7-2	CASSLAIAQGGQPQHF
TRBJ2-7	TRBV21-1	CASSKPGDRWQYF
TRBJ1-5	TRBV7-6	CASSLASGGNQPQHF
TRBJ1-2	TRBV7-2	CASSLAGRAGGYTF
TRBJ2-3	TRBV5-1	CASSLELAGGGNTQYF
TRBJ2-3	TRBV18	CATSGSTDTQYF
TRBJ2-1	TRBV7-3	CASSLRAGDYNEQFF
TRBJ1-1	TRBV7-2	CASSLQGQMNTEAFF
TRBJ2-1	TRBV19	CASSIGGYNEQFF
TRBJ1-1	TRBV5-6	CASSPSIQAHTEAFF
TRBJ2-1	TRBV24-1	CATSESGTSGRNEQFF
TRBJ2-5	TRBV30	CAWSVFGTLTRETQYF
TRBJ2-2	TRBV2	CASKRQGFDTGELFF
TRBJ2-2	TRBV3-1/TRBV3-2	CASSQVGGQGLYGELFF